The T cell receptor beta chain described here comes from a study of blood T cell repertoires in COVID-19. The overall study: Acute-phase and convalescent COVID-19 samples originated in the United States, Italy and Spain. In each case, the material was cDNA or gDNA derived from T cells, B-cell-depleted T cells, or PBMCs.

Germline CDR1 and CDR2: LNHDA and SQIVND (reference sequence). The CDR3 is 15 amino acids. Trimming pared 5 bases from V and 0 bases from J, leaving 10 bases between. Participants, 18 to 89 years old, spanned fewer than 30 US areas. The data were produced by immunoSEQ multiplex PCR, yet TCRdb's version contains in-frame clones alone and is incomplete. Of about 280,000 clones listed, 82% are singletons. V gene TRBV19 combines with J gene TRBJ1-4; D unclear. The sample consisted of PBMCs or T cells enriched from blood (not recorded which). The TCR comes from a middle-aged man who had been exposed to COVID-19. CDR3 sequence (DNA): TGTGCCAGTAGTGCGGGAAGGGCAACTAATGAAAAACTGTTTTTT. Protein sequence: CASSAGRATNEKLFF. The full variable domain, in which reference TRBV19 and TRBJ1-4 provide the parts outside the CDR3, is DGGITQSPKYLFRKEGQNVTLSCEQNLNHDAMYWYRQDPGQGLRLIYYSQIVNDFQKGDIAEGYSVSREKKESFPLTVTSAQKNPTAFYLCASSAGRATNEKLFFGSGTQLSVL.